This section outlines one T cell receptor (beta chain) sequence together with its context. The source of the sample is a study of blood T cell repertoires in COVID-19. Study background: The United States, Italy and Spain were the sources of the acute and convalescent COVID-19 samples. The cDNA or gDNA used as material had been derived from T cells, B-cell-depleted T cells, or PBMCs.

Original handling: Amplification of reference gene primers was used by the study to estimate nucleated cell counts. The protocol was immunoSEQ multiplex PCR, while the TCRdb copy is restricted to in-frame clones and leaves out a portion. The DNA gave D and trimming, while V, J and clone size come from that table. The sample includes tens of thousands of clones, just over 90% of them seen just once. In germline, CDR1 is MDHEN, CDR2 SYDVKM. The length of the CDR3 is 16 residues. V lost 5 bases, J lost 6 bases, and 12 bases stayed unmatched. The sequence derives from a human donor in a cohort sampled during active COVID-19. The J gene is TRBJ1-5, the V gene TRBV28, with TRBD1 matching 8 bases. Sample: peripheral blood. The CDR3 nucleotides read TGTGCCAGCAGTCCCACGGGCAGGGGGCTTAGTCAGCCCCAGCATTTT. Translation: CASSPTGRGLSQPQHF. The full variable domain, with the rest looked up from reference TRBV28 and TRBJ1-5, is DVKVTQSSRYLVKRTGEKVFLECVQDMDHENMFWYRQDPGLGLRLIYFSYDVKMKEKGDIPEGYSVSREKKERFSLILESASTNQTSMYLCASSPTGRGLSQPQHFGDGTRLSIL.